This is a list of T cell receptor beta chains from one sample in a study of T-cell reconstitution after alpha-beta-depleted transplantation in children. TCRdb re-called the PCR reads with MiXCR, one entry per CDR3 protein. The sample comprises 200,000 to 250,000 distinct CDR3 sequences, about a tenth of which are singletons, and around 6% rests with the top ten. The sample here was PBMCs from the stem cell graft donor, taken from the stem cell graft. The receptors originated from a human donor who donated a stem cell graft to a child with acute lymphoblastic leukemia. CDR3s include the opening cysteine and the closing phenylalanine or tryptophan. A D gene is named only where the DNA matches it firmly. Not every row has a clone size; where given, it reads once, few, many or a size class.

CDR3nt	CDR3aa	d_gene	abundance	v_gene	j_gene
TGTGCCAGCAGTGTTTACCAGACAGGGTATGGCTACACCTTC	CASSVYQTGYGYTF	TRBD1	few	TRBV2	TRBJ1-2
TGTGCCAGCAGCTTAGTAGCCGGGAATCCAGGGGATACGCAGTATTTT	CASSLVAGNPGDTQYF	NA	many	TRBV7-7	TRBJ2-3
TGCGCCAGCAGTCAATACCGGGACAGGCCATCCTACGAGCAGTACTTC	CASSQYRDRPSYEQYF	TRBD1	many	TRBV5-1	TRBJ2-7
TGCAGTGCTAGAGCTTCCACGGGACAGGCTGTTACTCAGACCGGGGAGCTGTTTTTT	CSARASTGQAVTQTGELFF	TRBD1	few	TRBV20-1	TRBJ2-2
TGTGCCAGCAGCCCCCATTTGGGACAGGCGGACACTGAAGCTTTCTTT	CASSPHLGQADTEAFF	TRBD1	many	TRBV3-1	TRBJ1-1
TGTGCCAGCAGTTCGACACTAGCGGGGGTTAGTCGCACCGGGGAGCTGTTTTTT	CASSSTLAGVSRTGELFF	TRBD2	few	TRBV12-3/TRBV12-4	TRBJ2-2
TGCAGCGCTCGGAGCGGGGGGCTCTTCTACAATGAGCAGTTCTTC	CSARSGGLFYNEQFF	TRBD2	many	TRBV29-1	TRBJ2-1
TGTGCCAGCAGGAGAACCGGGACAGACCTATCCACCATATATTTT	CASRRTGTDLSTIYF	TRBD1	many	TRBV6-1	TRBJ1-3
TGTGCCAGCAGTTTAGCGGGGACCTACAATGAGCAGTTCTTC	CASSLAGTYNEQFF	TRBD2	many	TRBV6-5	TRBJ2-1
TGCGCCAGCAGCTTGGCAACAGGGACAGGGTCTTACTACGAGCAGTACTTC	CASSLATGTGSYYEQYF	TRBD1	NA	TRBV5-1	TRBJ2-7
TGTGCCAGTAGTATTATCCCCTTCCAGGGAATGAGGGACACTGAAGCTTTCTTT	CASSIIPFQGMRDTEAFF	NA	few	TRBV19	TRBJ1-1
TGTGCCAGCTCTCAAGACAGGGGGTCCCCTGAGCAGTTCTTC	CASSQDRGSPEQFF	TRBD1	NA	TRBV18	TRBJ2-1
TGTGCCAGCAGCCCACAGGGTTCGAACACTGAAGCTTTCTTT	CASSPQGSNTEAFF	NA	NA	TRBV7-6	TRBJ1-1
TGTGCCAGCAGCCAAGACGTTCGCAACACTGAAGCTTTCTTT	CASSQDVRNTEAFF	NA	NA	TRBV4-2	TRBJ1-1
TGCGCCAGCAGCGTTCCCGGACTAGCTTTGAAGTATGAGCAGTTCTTC	CASSVPGLALKYEQFF	TRBD2	few	TRBV5-1	TRBJ2-1
TGCAGTGCTGTGGACAGAGGGTTTCTTGATGGCTACACCTTC	CSAVDRGFLDGYTF	NA	many	TRBV20-1	TRBJ1-2
TGTGCCAGCAGCGTAAGGTCAGGGCCCAATGAGCAGTTCTTC	CASSVRSGPNEQFF	NA	many	TRBV9	TRBJ2-1
TGCGCCAGCACAGGGTACGACGGATCTAGCACAGATACGCAGTATTTT	CASTGYDGSSTDTQYF	NA	many	TRBV10-2	TRBJ2-3
TGTGCCAGCAGTCCCAATCCGGGACAGGCAGGCACCGGGGAGCTGTTTTTT	CASSPNPGQAGTGELFF	TRBD1	NA	TRBV12-3/TRBV12-4	TRBJ2-2
TGTGCCAGCAGTCGACAGGGAGAGCCAAGCACCGGGGAGCTGTTTTTT	CASSRQGEPSTGELFF	TRBD1	many	TRBV12-3/TRBV12-4	TRBJ2-2
TGTGCCAGCAGTACACCGACTGCGGGGGCAGGGGAGACCCAGTACTTC	CASSTPTAGAGETQYF	NA	NA	TRBV28	TRBJ2-5
TGTGCCAGCAGCCCTTACGGGACCCTTCTCTACGAGCAGTACTTC	CASSPYGTLLYEQYF	NA	many	TRBV27	TRBJ2-7
TGTGCCAGCACCCCGGACGGAGTGCGGTACAATGAGCAGTTCTTC	CASTPDGVRYNEQFF	NA	NA	TRBV7-9	TRBJ2-1
TGTGCCAGCAGCTTATCAGGGGGACTCTACGAGCAGTACTTC	CASSLSGGLYEQYF	NA	few	TRBV7-8	TRBJ2-7
TGTGCCAGTAGACTGACAGGGGGACGCTATGGCTACACCTTC	CASRLTGGRYGYTF	TRBD1	NA	TRBV14	TRBJ1-2
TGTGCCACCAGTGATTTCAGAAACAGGGGGAGGTCTGAAGCTTTCTTT	CATSDFRNRGRSEAFF	TRBD1	NA	TRBV24-1	TRBJ1-1
TGTGCCAGCATCGGGGAGCTGTTTTTT	CASIGELFF	NA	many	TRBV21-1	TRBJ2-2
TGTGCCAGCAGTTTATTAGCGGGGCTTGACAATGAGCAGTTCTTC	CASSLLAGLDNEQFF	TRBD2	many	TRBV12-3/TRBV12-4	TRBJ2-1
TGTGCCAGCACCACCGATAGGAGACTAGCGGTCCACGAGCAGTACTTC	CASTTDRRLAVHEQYF	TRBD2	NA	TRBV5-4	TRBJ2-7
TGTGCCAGTCGTCCCTCGCTTGGTGAGCTTCCGGGAGAGACCCAGTACTTC	CASRPSLGELPGETQYF	NA	few	TRBV5-5	TRBJ2-5
TGTGCCAGCAGTTCGGACAGGGGTTACAATGAGCAGTTCTTC	CASSSDRGYNEQFF	TRBD1	many	TRBV27	TRBJ2-1
TGCGCCAGCAAGAAAACCGGGACTGGTGAAGAGACCCAGTACTTC	CASKKTGTGEETQYF	NA	NA	TRBV5-1	TRBJ2-5
TGTGCCAGCAGTATCTCCAGGGGGGCGGATCAGCCCCAGCATTTT	CASSISRGADQPQHF	TRBD1	many	TRBV27	TRBJ1-5
TGCAGTGCTAGAGATCGGCCAGAGCAAGCCCTCCACTTT	CSARDRPEQALHF	NA	few	TRBV20-1	TRBJ1-6
TGCAGTGCTAGATTCCAGGAGACCGCGTCAGATACGCAGTATTTT	CSARFQETASDTQYF	NA	many	TRBV20-1	TRBJ2-3
TGTGCCAGCAGTCGACTGCGACTAGCGGGGGTGAGATACAATGAGCAGTTCTTC	CASSRLRLAGVRYNEQFF	TRBD2	few	TRBV6-4	TRBJ2-1
TGCAGCGTTGATGGCCTACCCTCCACAGATACGCAGTATTTT	CSVDGLPSTDTQYF	NA	NA	TRBV29-1	TRBJ2-3
TGCAGCGCATCCTTGTTGGGGGCGGGGTACGAGCAGTACTTC	CSASLLGAGYEQYF	NA	NA	TRBV29-1	TRBJ2-7
TGTGCCAGCACCATCGGGAGGAACACTGAAGCTTTCTTT	CASTIGRNTEAFF	NA	NA	TRBV12-3/TRBV12-4	TRBJ1-1
TGCAGTGCTCCACTTGTGGGGCTTAACACTGAAGCTTTCTTT	CSAPLVGLNTEAFF	NA	many	TRBV20-1	TRBJ1-1
TGTGCCAGTAGTCTCGGGGCAGGGGTTATGAACACTGAAGCTTTCTTT	CASSLGAGVMNTEAFF	NA	NA	TRBV19	TRBJ1-1
TGTGCCGTGGGGGGTGTAGGTCAGCCCCAGCATTTT	CAVGGVGQPQHF	NA	many	TRBV6-2/TRBV6-3	TRBJ1-5
TGCGCCAGCAGCCCTGGAGGGGCAGGGAGCTCTGGAAACACCATATATTTT	CASSPGGAGSSGNTIYF	NA	few	TRBV4-1	TRBJ1-3
TGTGCTAGTGGTAGAGAGGACCCAACCCAGTACTTC	CASGREDPTQYF	NA	few	TRBV12-5	TRBJ2-5
TGCAGCGCGGCCGGGGGGGGACTCACAGATACGCAGTATTTT	CSAAGGGLTDTQYF	TRBD2	many	TRBV29-1	TRBJ2-3
TGCGCCAGCAGCTTAGCAGGGACGACTAATGAAAAACTGTTTTTT	CASSLAGTTNEKLFF	NA	NA	TRBV5-1	TRBJ1-4
TGTGCCAGCAGCATGGACCTGCTCGGAAACACCATATATTTT	CASSMDLLGNTIYF	NA	few	TRBV7-9	TRBJ1-3
TGTGCCAGCAGGGGAGGGGACCACACTGAAGCTTTCTTT	CASRGGDHTEAFF	NA	many	TRBV12-3/TRBV12-4	TRBJ1-1
TGCAGCGTGACGGAGGGACTCCGTGTGAGGGCCGGGGAGCTGTTTTTT	CSVTEGLRVRAGELFF	NA	NA	TRBV29-1	TRBJ2-2
TGCAGTGCTAGATTATTACAAGCCTACCAAGAGACCCAGTACTTC	CSARLLQAYQETQYF	NA	NA	TRBV20-1	TRBJ2-5